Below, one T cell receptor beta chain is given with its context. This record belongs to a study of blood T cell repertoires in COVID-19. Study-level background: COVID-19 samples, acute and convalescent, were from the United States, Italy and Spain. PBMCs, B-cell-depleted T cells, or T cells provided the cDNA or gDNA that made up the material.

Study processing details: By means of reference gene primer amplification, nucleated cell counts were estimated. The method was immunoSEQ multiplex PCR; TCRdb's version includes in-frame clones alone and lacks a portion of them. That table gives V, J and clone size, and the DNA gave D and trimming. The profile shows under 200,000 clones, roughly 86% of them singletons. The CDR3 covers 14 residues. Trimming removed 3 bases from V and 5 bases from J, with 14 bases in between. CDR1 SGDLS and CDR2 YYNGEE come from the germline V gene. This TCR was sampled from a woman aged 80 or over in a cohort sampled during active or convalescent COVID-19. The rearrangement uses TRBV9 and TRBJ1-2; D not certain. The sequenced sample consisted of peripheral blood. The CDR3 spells CASSARTYSYGYTF. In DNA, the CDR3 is TGTGCCAGCAGCGCTAGAACCTATTCTTATGGCTACACCTTC.